This is a list of T cell receptor beta chains from one sample in a study of T-cell reconstitution after alpha-beta-depleted transplantation in children. TCRdb re-called the PCR reads with MiXCR, one entry per CDR3 protein. The sample lists 500,000 to 600,000 distinct CDR3 sequences; 30% to 35% were seen once. The sequences come from PBMCs from the stem cell graft donor, collected from the stem cell graft. The receptor source for this set is a human donor who donated a stem cell graft to a child with aplastic anemia. The CDR3 runs from the conserved cysteine through the conserved F or W. Fields, in order: D gene, J gene, V gene, clone size, CDR3 DNA, CDR3 protein. The D gene is left open where the match is weak. Only part of the rows carry a size: once, few, many, or a class if the clone is expanded.

>NA|TRBJ2-3|TRBV12-3/TRBV12-4|few
TGTGCCAGCAGTTTCCTCCCGGGGATACCCCAGACAGATACGCAGTATTTT
CASSFLPGIPQTDTQYF
>NA|TRBJ2-3|TRBV3-1|NA
TGTGCCAGCAGCCAAGAAGATTACGGGGACCTAGTCACAGATACGCAGTATTTT
CASSQEDYGDLVTDTQYF
>TRBD1|TRBJ2-3|TRBV5-1|few
TGCGCCAGCAGCTACGGCCGGACAGGGGCGACAGATACGCAGTATTTT
CASSYGRTGATDTQYF
>NA|TRBJ1-1|TRBV19|NA
TGTGCCAGTAGCCCCCTAGGTTCTCCGCCCCTGAACACTGAAGCTTTCTTT
CASSPLGSPPLNTEAFF
>NA|TRBJ2-5|TRBV2|few
TGTGCCAGCAGTGCCTTCAGGAACTACGAAGAGACCCAGTACTTC
CASSAFRNYEETQYF
>NA|TRBJ2-3|TRBV14|NA
TGTGCCAGCAGCCAAGATCATCCCACAGATACGCAGTATTTT
CASSQDHPTDTQYF
>NA|TRBJ2-7|TRBV5-1|NA
TGCGCCAGCAGCTTGGCCGTCGATACTTACTCCTACGAGCAGTACTTC
CASSLAVDTYSYEQYF
>NA|TRBJ1-1|TRBV7-2|NA
TGTGCCAGCAGCTTAATAGAGGGTGAAGCTTTCTTT
CASSLIEGEAFF
>TRBD1|TRBJ2-1|TRBV27|NA
TGTGCCAGCAGTTTACGGGACAGGGTGAACAATGAGCAGTTCTTC
CASSLRDRVNNEQFF
>NA|TRBJ1-1|TRBV7-9|NA
TGTGCCAGCAGCCCAGGCCCCGTTTGGAACACTGAAGCTTTCTTT
CASSPGPVWNTEAFF
>NA|TRBJ1-1|TRBV29-1|few
TGCAGCATTACAGGCCTTGGGTACATGAACACTGAAGCTTTCTTT
CSITGLGYMNTEAFF
>NA|TRBJ2-7|TRBV5-5|NA
TGTGCCAGCAGCTTGTCCGTCCTAAGCTACGAGCAGTACTTC
CASSLSVLSYEQYF
>NA|TRBJ1-2|TRBV6-5|NA
TGTGCCAGCAGTTCGCCGGGCGGGGGGGCCTATGGCTACACCTTC
CASSSPGGGAYGYTF
>NA|TRBJ1-2|TRBV4-3|NA
TGCGCCAGCAGCCAAGATAGGGTGACATACTATGGCTACACCTTC
CASSQDRVTYYGYTF
>NA|TRBJ1-1|TRBV6-1|few
TGTGCCAGCAGGGGACGGATGAACACTGAAGCTTTCTTT
CASRGRMNTEAFF
>TRBD1|TRBJ2-2|TRBV27|once
TGTGCCAGCACCCCAGCATGGGGGACAGGGGGCACCGGGGAGCTGTTTTTT
CASTPAWGTGGTGELFF
>TRBD2|TRBJ2-3|TRBV15|NA
TGTGCCACCAGCGGAGGTCAACTAGCGGGAGGATGGGGAGATACGCAGTATTTT
CATSGGQLAGGWGDTQYF
>NA|TRBJ1-1|TRBV20-1|few
TGCAGTGCTAGGCCCCCAGGACTGGCTGAAGCTTTCTTT
CSARPPGLAEAFF
>TRBD2|TRBJ2-2|TRBV6-1|NA
TGTGCCAGCAGCCCCACCGGGACTACCAACACCGGGGAGCTGTTTTTT
CASSPTGTTNTGELFF
>TRBD2|TRBJ2-3|TRBV28|NA
TGTGCCAGCAGCTTGGACTCGGGGGGAACAGATACGCAGTATTTT
CASSLDSGGTDTQYF
>NA|TRBJ2-1|TRBV11-3|NA
TGTGCCAGCAGCGCCGTTAATCGGATTCGGACATACAATGAGCAGTTCTTC
CASSAVNRIRTYNEQFF
>NA|TRBJ1-1|TRBV7-2|NA
TGTGCCAGCAGCTTAGATACGGGGAACACTGAAGCTTTCTTT
CASSLDTGNTEAFF
>TRBD2|TRBJ2-1|TRBV12-3/TRBV12-4|few
TGTGCCAGCAGTTTGGGACTAGCGGGAGCGGGTGAGCAGTTCTTC
CASSLGLAGAGEQFF
>TRBD2|TRBJ2-4|TRBV20-1|NA
TGCAGTGCTAAATCCGAGCGGGAGAGCAAAAACATTCAGTACTTC
CSAKSERESKNIQYF
>TRBD1|TRBJ1-5|TRBV29-1|NA
TGCAGCGCCCGGACAGGGGGCAGGGATCAGCCCCAGCATTTT
CSARTGGRDQPQHF
>TRBD1|TRBJ1-1|TRBV29-1|NA
TGCAGCGTTAATCCGGGCCCTACGAGGACAGGGGGGAACACTGAAGCTTTCTTT
CSVNPGPTRTGGNTEAFF
>NA|TRBJ1-5|TRBV4-3|NA
TGCGCCAGCAGCCAAGAAAGTGGGAATCAGCCCCAGCATTTT
CASSQESGNQPQHF
>NA|TRBJ2-7|TRBV6-1|few
TGTGCCAGCACTAAGAGGGGGTTGTCCTACGAGCAGTACTTC
CASTKRGLSYEQYF
>TRBD2|TRBJ2-5|TRBV12-3/TRBV12-4|NA
TGTGCCAGCAGGTTAGCGGGAGTAGTCGGGACCCAGTACTTC
CASRLAGVVGTQYF
>TRBD2|TRBJ2-3|TRBV10-1|NA
TGCGCCAGCAGTCGGGGACTAGCGGGAATCACAGATACGCAGTATTTT
CASSRGLAGITDTQYF
>TRBD2|TRBJ2-1|TRBV7-9|many
TGTGCCAGCAGTCACACCGGGACTAGCGGCAATGAGCAGTTCTTC
CASSHTGTSGNEQFF
>NA|TRBJ2-2|TRBV12-3/TRBV12-4|few
TGTGCCAGCAGCCCCCCCCCGTCCGGGGAGCTGTTTTTT
CASSPPPSGELFF
>NA|TRBJ2-1|TRBV6-2/TRBV6-3|few
TGTGCCAGCAGTTACGGGTGGGGTGTGGGCAATGAGCAGTTCTTC
CASSYGWGVGNEQFF
>TRBD1|TRBJ1-2|TRBV5-8|NA
TGTGCCAGCAGCCCCTTGAGGGGGCGCACTGGCTACACCTTC
CASSPLRGRTGYTF
>NA|TRBJ2-7|TRBV6-6|NA
TGTGCCAGCAATTACTTCCAGGGCGGGCAGTACTTC
CASNYFQGGQYF
>NA|TRBJ1-2|TRBV9|NA
TGTGCCAGCAGCGTAGTTCCCTTGTCGGGCAGCTCCAACGACTATGGCTACACCTTC
CASSVVPLSGSSNDYGYTF
>NA|TRBJ1-1|TRBV27|many
TGTGCCAGCAGTTTATTAGGTGAAGCTTTCTTT
CASSLLGEAFF
>NA|TRBJ1-2|TRBV28|few
TGTGCCACCTACGTCCGCAAGTCTCCCTATGGCTACACCTTC
CATYVRKSPYGYTF
>NA|TRBJ2-3|TRBV6-5|many
TGTGCCAGCAGTTACTCGGGGGGCGGGAGTGTGAGAACAGATACGCAGTATTTT
CASSYSGGGSVRTDTQYF
>NA|TRBJ2-7|TRBV6-2/TRBV6-3|few
TGTGCCAGCAGTTACATTGCACGGGGCCTGAGCTCCTACGAGCAGTACTTC
CASSYIARGLSSYEQYF
>NA|TRBJ1-1|TRBV20-1|NA
TGCAGTGCTAGCCGCTATGGGGGGACTGAAGCTTTCTTT
CSASRYGGTEAFF
>NA|TRBJ2-1|TRBV19|few
TGTGCCAGTCGGATGAGCTCCTACAATGAGCAGTTCTTC
CASRMSSYNEQFF
>TRBD2|TRBJ2-2|TRBV2|few
TGTGCCAGCGCGGGCGGCGGGACTAGTCTCACCGGGGAGCTGTTTTTT
CASAGGGTSLTGELFF
>TRBD1|TRBJ2-7|TRBV7-2|NA
TGTGCCAGCAGCGCGGGCGTGAGGGGTAAGGGGGCTGCCGAGCAGTACTTC
CASSAGVRGKGAAEQYF
>NA|TRBJ2-1|TRBV28|many
TGTGCCAGCAGCCTCAGGGGCAATGAGCAGTTCTTC
CASSLRGNEQFF
>NA|TRBJ2-3|TRBV5-1|NA
TGCGCCAGCAGCTGGAAGGGATCTAGCACAGATACGCAGTATTTT
CASSWKGSSTDTQYF
>NA|TRBJ1-1|TRBV19|few
TGTGCCAGTAGTGCTCTCCGGAGTGAAGCTTTCTTT
CASSALRSEAFF
>NA|TRBJ1-1|TRBV18|NA
TGTGCCAGCTCACCGCCTCAAACAGGGTTTCACACTGAAGCTTTCTTT
CASSPPQTGFHTEAFF
>TRBD1|TRBJ2-7|TRBV7-2|few
TGTGCCATCGTGACAGGGGCCCACTACGAGCAGTACTTC
CAIVTGAHYEQYF
>TRBD2|TRBJ2-1|TRBV10-3|few
TGTGCCATCAGTGAGTCCGCGGGAGGAAGTGGGGATGAGCAGTTCTTC
CAISESAGGSGDEQFF
>TRBD2|TRBJ2-7|TRBV11-2|NA
TGTGCCAGCAGCTCCCCTCGACTAGCGGGCTCCTACGAGCAGTACTTC
CASSSPRLAGSYEQYF
>NA|TRBJ2-1|TRBV10-3|NA
TGTGCCATCAGTGAGGTCGGGTACAATGAGCAGTTCTTC
CAISEVGYNEQFF
>NA|TRBJ1-1|TRBV20-1|NA
TGCAGTGCTAGAGCAGGGAGTGGGAACACTGAAGCTTTCTTT
CSARAGSGNTEAFF
>NA|TRBJ1-2|TRBV11-2|NA
TGTGCCAGCAGCCCCCTCCCGGGGCCGACAAGTGGCTACACCTTC
CASSPLPGPTSGYTF
>NA|TRBJ1-1|TRBV18|few
TGTGCCAGCTCACCACAAATTGGGGGTAACACTGAAGCTTTCTTT
CASSPQIGGNTEAFF